This TCR beta chain was captured in a study of T cells after yellow fever vaccination. Overall study results and limits: On re-exposure, the response was weaker but peaked faster, at day 5 versus 15. FACS-sorted repertoires could harbor abundant contaminating bulk-population clonotypes. In post-booster samples, most primary-vaccination clones reappeared (approximately 96% CD4, nearly 90% CD8).

A few counts support this clonotype. What it binds is not known. For TCR, cDNA came from 5'RACE template switching, which added a universal primer site and UMIs. TCRdb reprocessed the 5' RACE reads via MiXCR and lists one record per CDR3 protein. The top ten hold roughly 17% of the sample, which has hundreds of thousands of distinct CDR3 sequences, about 17% seen once. Germline lookup yields CDR1 MDHEN and CDR2 SYDVKM. CDR3 length: 14 residues. Trimming removed 4 bases from V and 4 bases from J, with 11 bases in between. This specimen consisted of PBMCs, obtained around 5 days after the first yellow fever vaccination. This TCR was recovered from a man between 18 and 29 years old who received the YFV17D yellow fever vaccine. This chain links TRBV28 with TRBJ1-5; D remains unclear. CDR3 amino acids: CASSSVQYNQPQHF. The CDR3 nucleotides are TGTGCCAGCAGTTCCGTACAGTATAATCAGCCCCAGCATTTT. Looking up the rest from reference TRBV28 and TRBJ1-5 gives the full variable domain: DVKVTQSSRYLVKRTGEKVFLECVQDMDHENMFWYRQDPGLGLRLIYFSYDVKMKEKGDIPEGYSVSREKKERFSLILESASTNQTSMYLCASSSVQYNQPQHFGDGTRLSIL.